This TCR beta chain originates from a study of beta chain features in type 1 diabetes. Findings and caveats of the study: VDJ junctions sequenced from type 1 diabetes patients showed fewer insertions and more deletions.

Germline V gene lookup returns CDR1 MNHEY and CDR2 SVGAGI. V was clipped by 6 bases and J by 6 bases, with 14 bases between them. The CDR3 is 13 amino acids. This clone showed up just once. Its antigen remains unknown. The whole isolated RNA underwent reverse transcription, so sequencing captured expressed TCRB transcripts. Each sample of naive, central memory or regulatory T cells had, on average, approximately 3.5 million reads. Profiled with immunoSEQ multiplex PCR; TCRdb holds only in-frame clones, not every one. Found here are around 430,000 clones, around 28% of them singletons; the top ten hold about 0.06%.

The sample consisted of naive CD4+ T cells from blood. The V call is TRBV6-5, the J call TRBJ1-1; TRBD1 is a possible D gene (5 bases). This TCR was sampled from a man between 18 and 35 years old in good health. The CDR3, as DNA: TGTGCCAGCAGCAATCCCGGGGGTGCTGAAGCTTTCTTT. Protein product: CASSNPGGAEAFF.